Each of the 2 T cell receptor beta chains below was sequenced from the same sample in a study of blood T cell repertoires in COVID-19. Profiling relied on immunoSEQ multiplex PCR, and the TCRdb table lists in-frame clones only, not all of them. The sample includes around 300,000 clones, about nine tenths seen only once; the top ten take about 3%. The sample comprised peripheral blood. Every receptor here comes from a woman in her twenties or thirties with active or convalescent COVID-19.

The chain employs TRBV7-2 and TRBJ2-4; possibly TRBD1 for D (5 bases). V lost 5 bases, J lost 5 bases, and 13 bases lay in between. Germline CDR1 is SGHTA and CDR2 is FQGNSA. The length of the CDR3 is 14 residues. In nucleotides, the CDR3 is TGTGCCAGCAGCCCCCGACAGTTACAAAACATTCAGTACTTC. Translation gives CASSPRQLQNIQYF.

The V and J genes are TRBV3-1 (or the pseudogene TRBV3-2) and TRBJ1-2; tentative D call: TRBD1 (6 bases). CDR1 and CDR2 (germline): LGHDT, YNNKEL (reference sequence). Trimming pared 4 bases from V and 0 bases from J, leaving 12 bases between. The CDR3 runs 15 residues. The DNA of the CDR3 is TGTGCCAGCAGCCCGGCCGACAGGACTAACTATGGCTACACCTTC. It is translated as CASSPADRTNYGYTF.